Presented here are 16 T cell receptor beta chains from one specimen sequenced in a study of naive and memory T cell subsets. The beta constant-region primer was an equimolar mix of two oligonucleotides covering TRBC1 and TRBC2. TCRdb used MiXCR to reprocess the UMI-ligation and nested PCR reads, holding one entry per CDR3 protein. Counted here are about 4,200 distinct CDR3 sequences, about 7% occurring once; the ten biggest clones make up approximately 80%. The sequencing sample was made of CD4+ TEMRA cells from blood. The subset is: effector memory re-expressing CD45RA, CD45RA+ CD27-. The receptors were gathered from a human donor in good health.

This clonotype was counted ten times or more. The V and J genes are TRBV6-2 or TRBV6-3 and TRBJ2-1, with D maybe TRBD2 (5 bases). Trimming took 6 bases from V and 4 from J, leaving 10 bases between them. The CDR3 is 13 amino acids. Looked up from germline, CDR1 is MNHEY and CDR2 is SVGEGT. The CDR3 here is CASSSGVYNEQFF. The CDR3 DNA follows: TGTGCCAGCAGCTCCGGGGTATACAATGAGCAGTTCTTC.

The chain has TRBV10-3 and TRBJ1-2; D not resolved. With 4 bases removed from V and 5 bases from J, the gap between germline ends came to 5 bases. CDR1 and CDR2 (germline): ENHRY, SYGVKD. The CDR3 consists of 11 residues. CDR3 region: CAISVGYGYTF. The CDR3 DNA follows: TGTGCCATCAGTGTGGGATATGGCTACACCTTC.

For the CDR3, the DNA is TGCGCCAGCAGTCCCCCTAGACTCGGGACGGACCACCAGCCCTACGAGCAGTACTTC. Translation: CASSPPRLGTDHQPYEQYF. This sequence joins TRBV23-1 and TRBJ2-7; D possibly matches TRBD1 or TRBD2 (5 bases each). TRBV23-1 is annotated as an ORF whose role is uncertain. This CDR3 has 19 residues. V shed 4 bases and J shed 2 bases, with 27 bases lying between them.

This clonotype was recorded many times. The gene calls are TRBV30 and TRBJ2-7; 13 nucleotides line up with TRBD2. Germline V gives CDR1 GTSNPN, CDR2 SVGIG (reference sequence). V shed 1 base and J 5 bases; nucleotides not matched to a gene: 17. The CDR3 runs to 19 residues. The CDR3 region is CAWSAPPGLAGIRDNEQYF. For the CDR3, the DNA is TGTGCCTGGAGTGCGCCCCCGGGACTAGCGGGAATCAGGGATAACGAGCAGTACTTC.

This clonotype was seen a handful of times. The rearrangement uses TRBV5-1 and TRBJ1-2; tentatively, D is TRBD1 (6 bases). V shed 4 bases and J shed 4 bases, with 11 bases lying between them. The CDR3 runs 13 residues. The germline gives CDR1 SGHRS, CDR2 YFSETQ. DNA of the CDR3: TGCGCCAGCAGCACCGGACAGCTCTATGGCTACACCTTC. Translated, it gives CASSTGQLYGYTF. The whole variable domain, remainder taken from reference TRBV5-1 and TRBJ1-2, is KAGVTQTPRYLIKTRGQQVTLSCSPISGHRSVSWYQQTPGQGLQFLFEYFSETQRNKGNFPGRFSGRQFSNSRSEMNVSTLELGDSALYLCASSTGQLYGYTFGSGTRLTVV.

The table lists this clonotype with many counts. The chain recombines TRBV4-2 with TRBJ1-2, with TRBD1 matching over 7 bases. Germline V CDR1 and CDR2: LGHNA, YNFKEQ. The J segment lost 6 bases and the V segment lost 0 bases, leaving 10 bases of the junction unmatched. The CDR3 runs to 16 residues. The CDR3 DNA is TGTGCCAGCAGCCAAGACCCCGACAGGGCGGGGGATGGCTACACCTTC. Amino acid sequence: CASSQDPDRAGDGYTF.

In its sample, this clonotype was seen many times. Here the CDR3 reads CASSSGDSPLHF. The CDR3 nucleotides read TGTGCCAGCAGCAGCGGGGATTCACCCCTCCACTTT. V gene TRBV5-4 combines with J gene TRBJ1-6; D remains unclear. The ends were cut back, 4 bases at V and 8 bases at J, with 7 bases in the middle. This CDR3 has 12 amino acids. The germline V gene encodes CDR1 SGHNT and CDR2 YYREEE (reference sequence).

This clonotype was picked up many times. The rearrangement uses TRBV7-8 and TRBJ2-7, with D unresolved. Germline V gene sequence: CDR1 SGHVS, CDR2 FQNEAQ. The V gene lost 5 bases and the J gene lost 5 bases, with 10 bases spanning the gap. The CDR3 loop spans 12 amino acids. Here the CDR3 DNA reads TGTGCCAGCAGCCCAGAATTGCACGAGCAGTACTTC. Translated, it gives CASSPELHEQYF. Supplemented by reference TRBV7-8 and TRBJ2-7, the full variable domain reads GAGVSQSPRYKVAKRGQDVALRCDPISGHVSLFWYQQALGQGPEFLTYFQNEAQLDKSGLPSDRFFAERPEGSVSTLKIQRTQQEDSAVYLCASSPELHEQYFGPGTRLTVT.

The table lists this clonotype with many counts. The CDR3 DNA reads TGTGCCAGCAGACACTCCGGGAACACTGAAGCTTTCTTT. This codes for CASRHSGNTEAFF. The chain joins TRBV7-9 to TRBJ1-1; D is uncertain. Trimming left V 6 bases short and J 1 base short, with 9 bases between. The V gene's germline CDR1 is SEHNR and CDR2 FQNEAQ (reference sequence). This CDR3 spans 13 amino acids. Full variable domain (missing parts from reference TRBV7-9 and TRBJ1-1): DTGVSQNPRHKITKRGQNVTFRCDPISEHNRLYWYRQTLGQGPEFLTYFQNEAQLEKSRLLSDRFSAERPKGSFSTLEIQRTEQGDSAMYLCASRHSGNTEAFFGQGTRLTVV.

This rearrangement joins TRBV5-1 to TRBJ1-1; 7 bases line up with TRBD1. Trimming at V came to 3 bases and at J to 5 bases, leaving 10 bases not matched to a gene. Germline lookup yields CDR1 SGHRS and CDR2 YFSETQ. There are 15 residues in the CDR3. CDR3 in amino acids: CASSYPRQGGTEAFF. The DNA for the CDR3 is TGCGCCAGCAGCTATCCCCGACAGGGCGGGACTGAAGCTTTCTTT. Based on the CDR3 plus reference TRBV5-1 and TRBJ1-1, the full variable domain is KAGVTQTPRYLIKTRGQQVTLSCSPISGHRSVSWYQQTPGQGLQFLFEYFSETQRNKGNFPGRFSGRQFSNSRSEMNVSTLELGDSALYLCASSYPRQGGTEAFFGQGTRLTVV.

This clonotype occurred a few times. V gene TRBV6-5 combines with J gene TRBJ1-2, with 7 bases fitting TRBD1. Germline CDR1 MNHEY, CDR2 SVGAGI. The CDR3 runs 14 residues. Unmatched junction bases numbered 6, after V lost 2 bases and J lost 6 bases. The CDR3: CASSYLTGEHGYTF. The CDR3 nucleotides are TGTGCCAGCAGTTACCTCACAGGGGAACATGGCTACACCTTC.

At least ten counts were recorded for this clonotype. The gene calls are TRBV12-3 or TRBV12-4 and TRBJ2-3; D assignment may be TRBD1 or TRBD2 (6 bases each). V lost 0 bases and J lost 2, with 12 bases in between. The CDR3 spans 16 residues. Here the CDR3 reads CASSLARGTFTDTQYF. For the CDR3, the DNA is TGTGCCAGCAGTTTAGCGCGCGGGACATTCACAGATACGCAGTATTTT.

Ten or more counts support this clonotype. The chain links TRBV28 to TRBJ1-2; D call uncertain. The CDR3 runs 15 residues. Trimming took 1 base from V and 2 from J, leaving 11 bases between them. CDR1 MDHEN and CDR2 SYDVKM come from the germline V gene. The CDR3, as DNA: TGTGCCAGCAGTTTATACGGACCCTCCAACTATGGCTACACCTTC. Translated: CASSLYGPSNYGYTF.

V usage is TRBV28 and J usage is TRBJ1-3; D uncertain. Trimming stripped 3 bases from V and 0 bases from J, with 21 bases between. In germline, CDR1 is MDHEN, CDR2 SYDVKM. The CDR3 runs 19 residues. CDR3 nucleotide sequence: TGTGCCAGCAGTTTCGGCGGCCCCTTAACACCTTACTCTGGAAACACCATATATTTT. Its translation: CASSFGGPLTPYSGNTIYF.

This clonotype came up a few times. The V call is TRBV5-1, the J call TRBJ1-4, with D tentatively TRBD1 (6 bases). The ends were cut back, 1 base at V and 0 bases at J, with 7 bases in the middle. CDR1 is SGHRS and CDR2 is YFSETQ in the germline V gene. The CDR3 runs 15 residues. The CDR3 spells CASSLRTATNEKLFF. CDR3 sequence (DNA): TGCGCCAGCAGCTTGAGGACAGCAACTAATGAAAAACTGTTTTTT. Full variable domain (outside the CDR3, taken from reference TRBV5-1 and TRBJ1-4): KAGVTQTPRYLIKTRGQQVTLSCSPISGHRSVSWYQQTPGQGLQFLFEYFSETQRNKGNFPGRFSGRQFSNSRSEMNVSTLELGDSALYLCASSLRTATNEKLFFGSGTQLSVL.

This clonotype was seen ten or more times. The J gene is TRBJ2-3, the V gene TRBV7-7; no firm D call. Looked up from germline, CDR1 is SSHAT and CDR2 is FNYEAQ (reference sequence). V gave up 5 bases and J gave up 5 bases, with 14 bases separating them. The CDR3 is made up of 14 amino acids. CDR3 bases: TGTGCCAGCAGCCGCTTAGAAGGGCGAGATACGCAGTATTTT. Its translation: CASSRLEGRDTQYF.